This passage covers 32 T cell receptor beta chains from one sample sequenced in a study of patients and donors after allogeneic stem cell transplantation. TCRdb independently ran MiXCR on the RT-PCR reads; one entry per CDR3 protein. The profile shows 920,000 or so distinct CDR3 sequences, around 17% of them singletons. Sequenced sample: blood, either unsorted or a sorted T cell fraction (not recorded which). The receptors derive from a human donor who was either an allogeneic HSCT recipient or a stem cell or donor lymphocyte infusion donor (not recorded which). It is not recorded whose cells these are; they may come from a transplant donor.

This chain uses TRBV20-1 with TRBJ1-2; 9 nucleotides agree with TRBD1. V trimming: 5 bases; J trimming: 6 bases; junction bases outside the gene matches: 4. CDR1 and CDR2 (germline): DFQATT, SNEGSKA (reference sequence). This CDR3 comprises 12 residues. The CDR3: CSAYDRGNGYTF. The CDR3, as DNA: TGCAGTGCTTACGACAGGGGGAATGGCTACACCTTC.

This clonotype has a handful of counts. The J gene is TRBJ2-7, the V gene TRBV6-5; D gene ambiguous. Trimming removed 3 bases from V and 0 bases from J, with 9 bases in between. The CDR3 has 14 amino acids. Germline V CDR1 and CDR2: MNHEY, SVGAGI. The CDR3 DNA is TGTGCCAGCAGTTATGACGTAAGCTCCTACGAGCAGTACTTC. Translating it yields CASSYDVSSYEQYF.

This clonotype was observed many times. The chain links TRBV12-3 or TRBV12-4 to TRBJ1-1; D is perhaps TRBD1 (5 bases). V lost 8 bases and J 4 bases, leaving 14 bases between the germline ends. The CDR3 runs to 13 residues. CDR3 protein: CASLRRGTTEAFF. The CDR3 DNA reads TGTGCCAGCCTTCGCCGGGGGACCACTGAAGCTTTCTTT.

This clonotype was observed a handful of times. The chain uses TRBV28 and TRBJ2-7; 7 bases match TRBD2. CDR1 and CDR2 (germline): MDHEN, SYDVKM. V shed 6 bases, J shed 0 bases, and the junction held 8 bases outside the gene matches. CDR3 length equals 15 residues. The CDR3 nucleotides are TGTGCCAGCAGCAATCTAGCGGTCACCTCCTACGAGCAGTACTTC. Translating it yields CASSNLAVTSYEQYF.

This clonotype turned up a few times. V is TRBV4-2 and J is TRBJ2-2; TRBD2 matches 9 bases. The germline V gene has CDR1 LGHNA and CDR2 YNFKEQ. The CDR3 has 16 amino acids. The junction had 4 bases not matched to a gene; V was cut back by 1 base and J by 4 bases. The CDR3 sequence is CASSQAALAGTGELFF. In DNA, the CDR3 is TGTGCCAGCAGCCAAGCGGCACTAGCGGGCACCGGGGAGCTGTTTTTT.

The chain carries TRBV5-1 and TRBJ2-2; D uncertain. Germline CDR1 and CDR2: SGHRS and YFSETQ. The length of the CDR3 is 15 residues. V was shortened by 4 bases and J by 2 bases, with 12 bases between the two germline ends. The CDR3 nucleotides read TGCGCCAGCAGCCCGAATGGGCAAAACACCGGGGAGCTGTTTTTT. This encodes CASSPNGQNTGELFF.

This clonotype was seen repeatedly, ten times or more. The chain uses TRBV12-3 or TRBV12-4 and TRBJ1-1, with 7 bases fitting TRBD1. Trimming cost V 5 bases and J 0 bases; bases outside gene matches: 6. CDR3 length: 15 amino acids. The chain's CDR3 is CASSPRTGVNTEAFF. As DNA, the CDR3 is TGTGCCAGCAGTCCCAGGACAGGAGTGAACACTGAAGCTTTCTTT.

The V call is TRBV18, the J call TRBJ2-7, with a tentative D call TRBD1 (5 bases). V was trimmed by 3 bases and J by 2 bases, leaving 11 bases between them. CDR1 is KGHSH and CDR2 is LQKENI in the germline V gene. The CDR3 extends over 14 amino acids. The CDR3 loop reads CASSPSLQAYEQYF. The CDR3 DNA is TGTGCCAGCTCACCTTCTTTACAGGCCTACGAGCAGTACTTC.

This clonotype was picked up many times. The chain carries TRBV6-5 and TRBJ1-2, with 7 bases matching TRBD1. CDR3 size: 12 residues. CDR1 and CDR2 from the germline V gene are MNHEY and SVGAGI. The V gene end was trimmed by 5 bases and the J gene end by 7 bases; junction bases not matched to a gene: 4. The CDR3 is CASSRQGRGYTF. In nucleotides, the CDR3 is TGTGCCAGCAGTCGACAGGGTCGTGGCTACACCTTC.

This clonotype was recorded a few times. The chain links TRBV7-2 to TRBJ2-7; 8 bases agree with TRBD1. The CDR3 loop spans 15 amino acids. The V segment lost 5 bases and the J segment 3 bases; nucleotides outside the gene matches: 9. CDR1 and CDR2 from the germline V gene are SGHTA and FQGNSA. The CDR3 DNA follows: TGTGCCAGCAGCGGAACAGGGGGTAGAGTCTACGAGCAGTACTTC. The encoded protein is CASSGTGGRVYEQYF.

The chain has TRBV5-1 and TRBJ2-5, with 9 bases lining up with TRBD1. Unmatched junction bases numbered 3, after V lost 4 bases and J lost 5 bases. Germline CDR1 reads SGHRS; CDR2 reads YFSETQ. The CDR3 has 13 amino acids. In nucleotides, the CDR3 is TGCGCCAGCAGCGGGACAGGGTTTGAGACCCAGTACTTC. Translation: CASSGTGFETQYF.

The rearrangement joins TRBV7-8 to TRBJ1-5; D ambiguous. Germline loops: CDR1 SGHVS, CDR2 FQNEAQ. Trimming pared 2 bases from V and 0 bases from J, leaving 14 bases between. The CDR3 sequence is 17 residues long. Here the CDR3 DNA reads TGTGCCAGCAGCTTATCAGCTGCAGCATATAGCAATCAGCCCCAGCATTTT. It encodes CASSLSAAAYSNQPQHF.

This chain connects TRBV10-3 to TRBJ1-3; no clear D. The CDR3 covers 15 residues. Trimming took 4 bases from V and 0 from J, leaving 10 bases between them. The germline V gene encodes CDR1 ENHRY and CDR2 SYGVKD. This chain's CDR3 is CAISGSGSSGNTIYF. The CDR3 DNA follows: TGTGCCATCAGTGGAAGTGGAAGCTCTGGAAACACCATATATTTT.

J is TRBJ1-3 and V is TRBV20-1; TRBD1 might be the D (5 bases). The length of the CDR3 is 15 residues. V lost 2 bases, J lost 5 bases, and 16 bases lay in between. Germline CDR1 and CDR2: DFQATT and SNEGSKA (reference sequence). The chain's CDR3 is CSARHRTGLRNTIYF. The DNA of the CDR3 is TGCAGTGCTAGACATCGAACAGGCCTTCGAAACACCATATATTTT.

This clonotype was detected only a few times. The rearrangement links TRBV20-1 to TRBJ2-5; no definite D call. The CDR3 covers 10 residues. V was pared by 6 bases and J by 13 bases, with 15 bases between. Germline V CDR1 and CDR2: DFQATT, SNEGSKA (reference sequence). The CDR3 sequence: CSAGDISPYF. Written as DNA, the CDR3 is TGCAGTGCGGGCGACATTTCCCCGTACTTC.

With regard to this clonotype: A read error may produce the germline difference seen at one junction end. The chain has TRBV4-2 and TRBJ1-6; D is unresolved. The CDR3 contains 13 residues. Germline V gene sequence: CDR1 LGHNA, CDR2 YNFKEQ. Here the CDR3 DNA reads TGTGCCAGCAGACAAGATGATAATTCACCCCCCCACTTT. Translating gives CASRQDDNSPPHF.

This clonotype came up many times. One end of the junction varies from germline; a read error may be responsible. The chain has TRBV3-1 and TRBJ2-2; a weak D match, TRBD1 (6 bases). The CDR3 runs 15 residues. From germline, CDR1 is LGHDT and CDR2 YNNKEL (reference sequence). The CDR3 nucleotides read TGTGCCAGCAGTCAAGACAGGAAGAACACCGGGGAGCTGTTTTTT. Protein sequence: CASSQDRKNTGELFF.

The CDR3 spells CASSQARKVGGTEAFF. The DNA for the CDR3 is TGTGCCAGCAGCCAAGCAAGAAAAGTAGGGGGAACTGAAGCTTTCTTT. The chain links TRBV4-2 to TRBJ1-1; possible D gene TRBD1, 6 bases. The germline V gene has CDR1 LGHNA and CDR2 YNFKEQ. Trimming removed 1 base from V and 5 bases from J, with 17 bases in between. The CDR3 runs 16 residues.

The gene calls are TRBV12-3 or TRBV12-4 and TRBJ1-1, with D possibly matching TRBD1 (5 bases). V was shortened by 7 bases and J by 1 base, with 13 bases between the two germline ends. The length of the CDR3 is 14 residues. CDR3 DNA sequence: TGTGCCAGCAATACCCGGGGGTGGAACACTGAAGCTTTCTTT. It specifies CASNTRGWNTEAFF.

This clonotype was seen only a few times. The chain is built from TRBV12-3 or TRBV12-4 and TRBJ2-6, with unresolved D. The CDR3 length is 15 residues. With 5 bases removed from V and 4 bases from J, the gap between germline ends came to 12 bases. This CDR3 is CASSQNSAGANVLTF. The CDR3 DNA reads as TGTGCCAGCAGTCAAAATTCGGCCGGGGCCAACGTCCTGACTTTC.

The CDR3 nucleotides read TGTGCCAGCAGCCAACTAGCCGACAATGAGCAGTTCTTC. It specifies CASSQLADNEQFF. V usage is TRBV4-2 and J usage is TRBJ2-1; possible D gene TRBD2, 5 bases. Germline assignment: CDR1 LGHNA and CDR2 YNFKEQ. The CDR3 contains 13 residues. V lost 2 bases to trimming and J lost 5 bases, with 7 bases between them.

This clonotype was observed at least ten times. The J gene is TRBJ1-5, the V gene TRBV5-1; a possible D gene is TRBD1 (5 bases). The CDR3 is 13 amino acids. CDR1 SGHRS and CDR2 YFSETQ come from the germline V gene. Between the trimmed V and J ends, which lost 2 bases and 6 bases, there was a span of 9 bases. The CDR3 DNA is TGCGCCAGCAGCTTAGAGGGGTTTCAGCCCCAGCATTTT. Translation gives CASSLEGFQPQHF.

The gene calls are TRBV3-1 and TRBJ2-5; 10 positions agree with TRBD2. V gave up 0 bases and J gave up 4 bases; unmatched junction bases: 5. Germline V lookup: CDR1 LGHDT, CDR2 YNNKEL (reference sequence). This CDR3 contains 16 residues. CDR3 bases: TGTGCCAGCAGCCAAGATCTCCGACTAGCGGGAGAGACCCAGTACTTC. Protein: CASSQDLRLAGETQYF.

The gene calls are TRBV7-9 and TRBJ1-6, with 7 positions matching TRBD1. V dropped 6 bases and J dropped 7; count of bases not matched to a gene: 6. There are 14 residues in the CDR3. From germline, CDR1 is SEHNR and CDR2 FQNEAQ (reference sequence). The CDR3 sequence is CASRQQGYNSPLHF. Written as DNA, the CDR3 is TGTGCCAGCAGACAACAGGGGTACAATTCACCCCTCCACTTT.

The chain recombines TRBV24-1 with TRBJ2-5, with 8 bases matching TRBD2. Germline V lookup: CDR1 KGHDR, CDR2 SFDVKD. This CDR3 spans 15 amino acids. Germline trimming cut 5 bases from V and 5 bases from J; bases unmatched to any gene: 9. The CDR3 DNA reads as TGTGCCACCAGTGCCTTAGCGGGATCTAGGGAGACCCAGTACTTC. It translates to CATSALAGSRETQYF.

Only a few counts were recorded for this clonotype. V gene TRBV12-3 or TRBV12-4 combines with J gene TRBJ1-1; 10 nucleotides line up with TRBD1. The J segment lost 4 bases and the V segment lost 6 bases, leaving 8 bases of the junction unmatched. The CDR3 has 15 residues. The CDR3 DNA follows: TGTGCCAGCAGACAAGAGAGGACAGGGGGCACTGAAGCTTTCTTT. Translated, it gives CASRQERTGGTEAFF.

As concerns this clonotype: As the CDR3 is not closed by the conserved phenylalanine or tryptophan, this likely results from a read error. The chain uses TRBV29-1 and TRBJ2-5; D possibly corresponds to TRBD2 (7 bases). This CDR3 has 14 amino acids. V shed 7 bases and J shed 5 bases, with 20 bases lying between them. CDR1 is SQVTM, CDR2 ANQGSEA, per germline. The CDR3 DNA follows: TGCAGCGCCGGACAGACTGTGACTAGCGAGACCCAGTACTCC. This codes for CSAGQTVTSETQYS.

This clonotype was recorded at least ten times. The chain employs TRBV10-3 and TRBJ2-5; TRBD1 matches at 8 bases. Germline-derived CDR1 and CDR2 are ENHRY and SYGVKD. The CDR3 has 14 amino acids. With V trimmed by 11 bases and J by 5 bases, 13 bases remained unmatched. The DNA of the CDR3 is TGTGCCTCCACTGGACAGGGAGAAGGGGAGACCCAGTACTTC. Protein product: CASTGQGEGETQYF.

This chain uses TRBV5-1 with TRBJ2-7; tentatively, D is TRBD1 (6 bases). This CDR3 is built from 17 residues. V lost 0 bases, J lost 2 bases, and 18 bases lay in between. The germline V gene has CDR1 SGHRS and CDR2 YFSETQ. The CDR3 here is CASSLVQPGARTYEQYF. The DNA for the CDR3 is TGCGCCAGCAGCTTGGTTCAGCCAGGGGCGAGGACCTACGAGCAGTACTTC.

In this sample, this clonotype turned up a few times. The chain is built from TRBV2 and TRBJ2-7, with 9 bases lining up with TRBD2. CDR3 length: 15 residues. From germline, CDR1 is SNHLY and CDR2 FYNNEI. Losses at the gene ends were 7 bases for V and 7 bases for J; bases not matched to a gene: 14. The CDR3 region is CASTIGAGGPREQYF. CDR3 nucleotide sequence: TGTGCCAGCACCATCGGTGCGGGAGGGCCACGTGAGCAGTACTTC.

V is TRBV6-1 and J is TRBJ2-7; D unclear. Germline lookup yields CDR1 MNHNS and CDR2 SASEGT. V shed 11 bases and J shed 2 bases, with 16 bases lying between them. The CDR3 runs to 13 residues. The CDR3 region is CALEASLTYEQYF. As DNA, the CDR3 is TGTGCCTTAGAGGCCAGCCTGACCTACGAGCAGTACTTC.

The chain carries TRBV20-1 and TRBJ2-1; 7 bases agree with TRBD2. Per the germline V gene, CDR1 is DFQATT and CDR2 is SNEGSKA (reference sequence). This CDR3 is 15 amino acids long. V dropped 0 bases and J dropped 9; count of bases not matched to a gene: 11. The DNA for the CDR3 is TGCAGTGCTAGAGACGGCAGGGAGGGGAGAGCTGAGCAGTTCTTC. Its translation is CSARDGREGRAEQFF.